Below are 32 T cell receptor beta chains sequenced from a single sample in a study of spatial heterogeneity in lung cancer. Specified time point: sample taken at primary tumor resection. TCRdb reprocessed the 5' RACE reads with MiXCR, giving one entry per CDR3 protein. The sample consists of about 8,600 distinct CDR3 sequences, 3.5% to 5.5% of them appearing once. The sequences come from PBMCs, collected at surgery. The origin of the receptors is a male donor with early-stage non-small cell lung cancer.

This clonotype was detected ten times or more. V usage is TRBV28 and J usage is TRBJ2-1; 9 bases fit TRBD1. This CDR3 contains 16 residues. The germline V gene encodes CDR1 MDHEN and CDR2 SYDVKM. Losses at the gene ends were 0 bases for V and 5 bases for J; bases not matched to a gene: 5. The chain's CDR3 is CASSLWRDRVNNEQFF. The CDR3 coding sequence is TGTGCCAGCAGTTTATGGCGGGACAGGGTTAACAATGAGCAGTTCTTC.

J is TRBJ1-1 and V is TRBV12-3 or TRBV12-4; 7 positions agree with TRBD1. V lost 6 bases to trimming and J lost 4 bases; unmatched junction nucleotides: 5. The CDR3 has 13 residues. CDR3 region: CASREGGTTEAFF. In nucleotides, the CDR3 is TGTGCCAGCAGGGAAGGGGGCACCACTGAAGCTTTCTTT.

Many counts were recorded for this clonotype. Here the CDR3 reads CSAREGGPYTGELFF. CDR3 DNA sequence: TGCAGTGCTAGAGAGGGGGGGCCCTACACCGGGGAGCTGTTTTTT. The chain couples TRBV20-1 to TRBJ2-2; maybe TRBD2 (7 bases). The CDR3 is 15 amino acids. The germline V and J ends were trimmed by 0 bases and 3 bases, with 11 bases remaining between them. From germline, CDR1 is DFQATT and CDR2 SNEGSKA (reference sequence).

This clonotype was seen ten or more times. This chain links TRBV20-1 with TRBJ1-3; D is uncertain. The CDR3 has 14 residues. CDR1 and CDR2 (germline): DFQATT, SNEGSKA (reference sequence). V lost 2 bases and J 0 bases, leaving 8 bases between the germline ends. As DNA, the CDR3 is TGCAGTGCTAGATTCGGGAACTCTGGAAACACCATATATTTT. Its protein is CSARFGNSGNTIYF.

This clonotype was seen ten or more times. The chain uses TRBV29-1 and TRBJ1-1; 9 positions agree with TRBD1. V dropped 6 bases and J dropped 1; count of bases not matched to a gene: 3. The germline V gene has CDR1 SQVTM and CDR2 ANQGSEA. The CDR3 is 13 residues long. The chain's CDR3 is CSVPGQGNTEAFF. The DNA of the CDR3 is TGCAGCGTGCCGGGACAGGGGAACACTGAAGCTTTCTTT.

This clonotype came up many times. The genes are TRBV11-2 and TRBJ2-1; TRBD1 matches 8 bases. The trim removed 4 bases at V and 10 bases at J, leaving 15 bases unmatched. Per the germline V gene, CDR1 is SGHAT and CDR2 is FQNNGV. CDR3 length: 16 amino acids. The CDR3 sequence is CASSSLRGQGRREQFF. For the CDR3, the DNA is TGTGCCAGCAGCTCTCTCCGAGGACAGGGAAGACGGGAGCAGTTCTTC.

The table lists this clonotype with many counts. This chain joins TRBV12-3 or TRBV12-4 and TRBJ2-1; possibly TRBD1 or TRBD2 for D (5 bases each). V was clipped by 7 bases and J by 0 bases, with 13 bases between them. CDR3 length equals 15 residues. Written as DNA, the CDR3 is TGTGCCAGCACTGGGGGTATAAGCTCCTACAATGAGCAGTTCTTC. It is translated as CASTGGISSYNEQFF.

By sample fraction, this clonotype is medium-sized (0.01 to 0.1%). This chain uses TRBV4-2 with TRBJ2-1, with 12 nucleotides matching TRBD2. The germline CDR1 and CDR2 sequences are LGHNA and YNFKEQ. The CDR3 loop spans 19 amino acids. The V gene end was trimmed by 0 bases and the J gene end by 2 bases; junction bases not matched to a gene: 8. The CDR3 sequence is CASSQEGPTSGGAYNEQFF. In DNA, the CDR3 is TGTGCCAGCAGCCAAGAAGGTCCGACTAGCGGGGGAGCCTACAATGAGCAGTTCTTC.

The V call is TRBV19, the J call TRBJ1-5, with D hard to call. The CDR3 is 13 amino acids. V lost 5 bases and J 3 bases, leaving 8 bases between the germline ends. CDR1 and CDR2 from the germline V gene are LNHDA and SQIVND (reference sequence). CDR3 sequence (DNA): TGTGCCAGTAGTGACCGGCTCAATCAGCCCCAGCATTTT. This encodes CASSDRLNQPQHF.

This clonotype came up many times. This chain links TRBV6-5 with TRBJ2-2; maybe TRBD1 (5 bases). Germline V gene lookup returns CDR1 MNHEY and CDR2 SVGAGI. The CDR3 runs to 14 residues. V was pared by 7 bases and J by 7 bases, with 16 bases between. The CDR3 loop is CASNKGVVSGELFF. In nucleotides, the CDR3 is TGTGCCAGCAACAAAGGGGTCGTCAGCGGGGAGCTGTTTTTT.

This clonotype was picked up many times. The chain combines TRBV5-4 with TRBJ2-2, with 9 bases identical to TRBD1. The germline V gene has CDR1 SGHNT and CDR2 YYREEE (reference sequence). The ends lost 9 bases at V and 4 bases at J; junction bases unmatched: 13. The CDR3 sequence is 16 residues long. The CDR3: CATYYAGQGGTGELFF. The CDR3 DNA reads TGTGCCACCTACTACGCGGGACAGGGTGGCACCGGGGAGCTGTTTTTT.

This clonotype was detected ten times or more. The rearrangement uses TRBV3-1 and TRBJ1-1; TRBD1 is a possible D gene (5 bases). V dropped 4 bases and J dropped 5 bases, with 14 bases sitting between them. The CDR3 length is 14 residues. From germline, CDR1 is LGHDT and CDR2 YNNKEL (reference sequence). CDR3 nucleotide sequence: TGTGCCAGCAGCCCGGGAGAGGGGTTGACTGAAGCTTTCTTT. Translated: CASSPGEGLTEAFF. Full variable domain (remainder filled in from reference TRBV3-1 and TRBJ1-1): DTAVSQTPKYLVTQMGNDKSIKCEQNLGHDTMYWYKQDSKKFLKIMFSYNNKELIINETVPNRFSPKSPDKAHLNLHINSLELGDSAVYFCASSPGEGLTEAFFGQGTRLTVV.

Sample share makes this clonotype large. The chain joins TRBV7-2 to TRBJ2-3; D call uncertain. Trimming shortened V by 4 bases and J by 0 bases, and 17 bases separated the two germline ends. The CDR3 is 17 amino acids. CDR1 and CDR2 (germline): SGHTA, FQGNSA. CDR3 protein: CASSSPKWDSSTDTQYF. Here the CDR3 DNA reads TGTGCCAGCAGCTCCCCCAAGTGGGATTCTAGCACAGATACGCAGTATTTT.

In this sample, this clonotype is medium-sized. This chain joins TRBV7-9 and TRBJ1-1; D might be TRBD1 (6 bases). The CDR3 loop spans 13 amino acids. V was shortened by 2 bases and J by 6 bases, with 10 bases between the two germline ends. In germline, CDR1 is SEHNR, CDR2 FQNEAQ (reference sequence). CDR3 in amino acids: CASSLQQGAEAFF. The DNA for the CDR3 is TGTGCCAGCAGCTTACAACAGGGCGCTGAAGCTTTCTTT.

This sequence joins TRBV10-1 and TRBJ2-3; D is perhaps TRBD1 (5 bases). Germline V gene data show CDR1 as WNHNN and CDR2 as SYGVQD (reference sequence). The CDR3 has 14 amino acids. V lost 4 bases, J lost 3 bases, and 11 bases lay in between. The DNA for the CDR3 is TGCGCCAGCAGTGCACAGGCCCGGACAGATACGCAGTATTTT. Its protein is CASSAQARTDTQYF.

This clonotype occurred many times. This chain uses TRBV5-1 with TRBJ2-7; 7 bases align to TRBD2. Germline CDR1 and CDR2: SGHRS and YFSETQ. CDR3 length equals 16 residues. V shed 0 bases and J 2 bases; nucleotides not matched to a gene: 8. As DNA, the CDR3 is TGCGCCAGCAGCTTGGGGGCGACTAGCCTTACCTACGAGCAGTACTTC. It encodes CASSLGATSLTYEQYF. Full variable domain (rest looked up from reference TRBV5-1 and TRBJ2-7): KAGVTQTPRYLIKTRGQQVTLSCSPISGHRSVSWYQQTPGQGLQFLFEYFSETQRNKGNFPGRFSGRQFSNSRSEMNVSTLELGDSALYLCASSLGATSLTYEQYFGPGTRLTVT.

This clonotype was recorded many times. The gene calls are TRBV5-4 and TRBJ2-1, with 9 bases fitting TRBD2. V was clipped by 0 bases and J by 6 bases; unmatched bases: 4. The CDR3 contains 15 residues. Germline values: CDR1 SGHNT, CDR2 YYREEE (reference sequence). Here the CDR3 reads CASSLGSGGRNEQFF. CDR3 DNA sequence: TGTGCCAGCAGCTTGGGTAGCGGGGGCCGCAATGAGCAGTTCTTC.

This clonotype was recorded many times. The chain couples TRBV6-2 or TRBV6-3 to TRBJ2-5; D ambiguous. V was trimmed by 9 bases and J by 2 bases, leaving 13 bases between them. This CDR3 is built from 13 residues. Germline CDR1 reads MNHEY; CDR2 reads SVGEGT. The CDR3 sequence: CASSPSPQETQYF. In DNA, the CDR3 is TGTGCCAGTTCACCAAGTCCACAAGAGACCCAGTACTTC.

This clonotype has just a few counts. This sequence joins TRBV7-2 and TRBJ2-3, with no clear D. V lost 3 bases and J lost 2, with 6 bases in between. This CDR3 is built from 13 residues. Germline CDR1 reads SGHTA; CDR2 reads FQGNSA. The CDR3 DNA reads TGTGCCAGCAGCTTGGCCCACACAGATACGCAGTATTTT. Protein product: CASSLAHTDTQYF.

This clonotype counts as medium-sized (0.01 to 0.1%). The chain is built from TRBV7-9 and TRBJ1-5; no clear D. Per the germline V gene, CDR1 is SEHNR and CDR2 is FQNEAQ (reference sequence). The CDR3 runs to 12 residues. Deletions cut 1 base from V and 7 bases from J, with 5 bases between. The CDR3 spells CASSLDYQPQHF. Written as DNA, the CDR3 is TGTGCCAGCAGCTTAGATTACCAGCCCCAGCATTTT.

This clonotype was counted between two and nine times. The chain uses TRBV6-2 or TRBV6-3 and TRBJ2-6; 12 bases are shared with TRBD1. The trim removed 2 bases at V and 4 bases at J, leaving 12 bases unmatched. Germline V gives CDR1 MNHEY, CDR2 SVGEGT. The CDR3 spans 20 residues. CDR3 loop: CASSYPGPTGQGAGANVLTF. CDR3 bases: TGTGCCAGCAGTTACCCCGGGCCTACGGGACAGGGGGCAGGGGCCAACGTCCTGACTTTC.

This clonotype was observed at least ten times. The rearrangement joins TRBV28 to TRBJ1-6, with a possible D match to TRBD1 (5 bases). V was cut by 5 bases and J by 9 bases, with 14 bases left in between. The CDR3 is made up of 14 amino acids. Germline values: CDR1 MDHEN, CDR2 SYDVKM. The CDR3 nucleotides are TGTGCCAGCAGTCCTCCGGTAAGGGGTTCACCCCTCCACTTT. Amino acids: CASSPPVRGSPLHF.

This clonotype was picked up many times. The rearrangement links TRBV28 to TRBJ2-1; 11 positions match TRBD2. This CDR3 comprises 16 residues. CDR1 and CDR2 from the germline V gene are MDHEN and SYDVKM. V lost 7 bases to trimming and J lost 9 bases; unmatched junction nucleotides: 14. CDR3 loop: CASTLSGGARLSEQFF. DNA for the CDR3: TGTGCCAGCACTCTTAGCGGGGGGGCTAGGCTTTCTGAGCAGTTCTTC.

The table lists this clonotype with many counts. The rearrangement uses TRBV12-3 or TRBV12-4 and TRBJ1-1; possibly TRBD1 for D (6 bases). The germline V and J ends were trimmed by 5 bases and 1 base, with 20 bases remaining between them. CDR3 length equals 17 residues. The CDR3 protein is CASSPMGLETGNTEAFF. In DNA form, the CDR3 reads TGTGCCAGCAGTCCGATGGGTTTAGAGACAGGGAACACTGAAGCTTTCTTT.

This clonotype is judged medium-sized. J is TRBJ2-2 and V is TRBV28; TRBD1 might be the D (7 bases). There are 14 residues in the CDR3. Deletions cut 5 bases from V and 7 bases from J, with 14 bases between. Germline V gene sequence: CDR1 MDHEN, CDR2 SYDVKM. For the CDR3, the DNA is TGTGCCAGCAGTCTGCAGGGGGGCGACGGGGAGCTGTTTTTT. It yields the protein CASSLQGGDGELFF. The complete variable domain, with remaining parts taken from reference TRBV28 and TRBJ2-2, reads DVKVTQSSRYLVKRTGEKVFLECVQDMDHENMFWYRQDPGLGLRLIYFSYDVKMKEKGDIPEGYSVSREKKERFSLILESASTNQTSMYLCASSLQGGDGELFFGEGSRLTVL.

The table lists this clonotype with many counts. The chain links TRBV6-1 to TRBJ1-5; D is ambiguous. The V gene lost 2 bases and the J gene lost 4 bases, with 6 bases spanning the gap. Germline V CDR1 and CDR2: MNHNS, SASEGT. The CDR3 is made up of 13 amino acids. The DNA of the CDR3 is TGTGCCAGCAGTGAAATCGAGAATCAGCCCCAGCATTTT. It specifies CASSEIENQPQHF.

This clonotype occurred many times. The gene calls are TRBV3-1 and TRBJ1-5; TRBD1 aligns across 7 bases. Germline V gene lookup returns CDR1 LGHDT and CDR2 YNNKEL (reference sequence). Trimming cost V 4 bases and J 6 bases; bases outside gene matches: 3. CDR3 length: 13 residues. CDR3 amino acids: CASSPGTVQPQHF. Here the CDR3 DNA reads TGTGCCAGCAGCCCCGGGACAGTTCAGCCCCAGCATTTT.

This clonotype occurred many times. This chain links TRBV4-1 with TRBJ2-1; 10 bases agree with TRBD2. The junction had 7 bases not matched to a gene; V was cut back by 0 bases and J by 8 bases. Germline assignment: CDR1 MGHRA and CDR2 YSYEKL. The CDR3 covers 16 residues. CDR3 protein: CASSQDRASGGDEQFF. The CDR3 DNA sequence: TGCGCCAGCAGCCAAGATCGGGCTAGCGGGGGAGATGAGCAGTTCTTC.

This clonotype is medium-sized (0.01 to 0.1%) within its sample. The CDR3 protein is CASSGVDYEQYF. The CDR3 bases are TGTGCCAGCAGCGGGGTGGACTACGAGCAGTACTTC. V gene TRBV9 combines with J gene TRBJ2-7; D unclear. Trimming removed 3 bases at V and 3 bases at J, with 7 bases between. The CDR3 length is 12 residues. Germline V gene sequence: CDR1 SGDLS, CDR2 YYNGEE.

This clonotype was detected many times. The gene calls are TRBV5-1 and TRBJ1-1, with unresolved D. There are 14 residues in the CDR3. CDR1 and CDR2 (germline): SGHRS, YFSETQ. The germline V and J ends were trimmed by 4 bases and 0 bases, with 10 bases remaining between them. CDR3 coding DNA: TGCGCCAGCAGCCTAGAAGGCTTGAACACTGAAGCTTTCTTT. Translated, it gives CASSLEGLNTEAFF.

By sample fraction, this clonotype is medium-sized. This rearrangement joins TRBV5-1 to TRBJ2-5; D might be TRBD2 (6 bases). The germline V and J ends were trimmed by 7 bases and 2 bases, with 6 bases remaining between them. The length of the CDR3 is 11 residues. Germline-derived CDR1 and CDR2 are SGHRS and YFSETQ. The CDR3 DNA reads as TGCGCCAGCCGGGAGCAAGAGACCCAGTACTTC. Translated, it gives CASREQETQYF.

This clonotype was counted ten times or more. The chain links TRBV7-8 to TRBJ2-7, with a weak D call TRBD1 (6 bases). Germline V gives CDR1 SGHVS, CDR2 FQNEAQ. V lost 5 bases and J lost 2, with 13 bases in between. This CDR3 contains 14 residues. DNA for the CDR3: TGTGCCAGCAGCCTCGGGACACCCACCTACGAGCAGTACTTC. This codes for CASSLGTPTYEQYF.